Described below is a single TCR beta chain sequence and its context. CDR3 size: 14 residues. Germline V gives CDR1 LNHDA, CDR2 SQIVND (reference sequence). V was pared by 7 bases and J by 5 bases, with 17 bases between. Data came from immunoSEQ multiplex PCR; TCRdb stores just in-frame clones and leaves some out. Of some 70,000 clones in the sample, roughly 93% are singletons; the top ten hold around 0.25%. Before the COVID-19 pandemic, during about 2010-2018, CD4+ T cells were taken from unexposed donors. CD4 enrichment then naive enrichment separated naive from memory CD4+ cells. The sample belongs to a study of CD4 T cells in relation to SARS-CoV-2 and coronaviruses.

The sequenced sample was naive CD4+ T cells from PBMCs. Subset here: naive CD4+ T cells isolated by negative enrichment. V is TRBV19 and J is TRBJ2-5, with a possible D match to TRBD2 (6 bases). This sequence originates from a human donor in good health. DNA for the CDR3: TGTGCCAGTACTCCGGCGGGACTGTTGGAGACCCAGTACTTC. This codes for CASTPAGLLETQYF.